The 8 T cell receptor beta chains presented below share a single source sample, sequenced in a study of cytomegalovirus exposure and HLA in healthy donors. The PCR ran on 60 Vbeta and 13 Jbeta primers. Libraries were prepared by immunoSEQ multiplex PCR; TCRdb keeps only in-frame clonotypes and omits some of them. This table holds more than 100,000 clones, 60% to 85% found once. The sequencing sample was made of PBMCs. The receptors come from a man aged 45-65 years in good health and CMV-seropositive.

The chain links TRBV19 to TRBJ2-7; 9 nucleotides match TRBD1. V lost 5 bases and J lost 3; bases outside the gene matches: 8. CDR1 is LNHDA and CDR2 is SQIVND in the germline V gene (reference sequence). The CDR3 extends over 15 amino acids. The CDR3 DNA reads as TGTGCCAGTAGTCTTGGGACAGGGACCCTCTACGAGCAGTACTTC. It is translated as CASSLGTGTLYEQYF.

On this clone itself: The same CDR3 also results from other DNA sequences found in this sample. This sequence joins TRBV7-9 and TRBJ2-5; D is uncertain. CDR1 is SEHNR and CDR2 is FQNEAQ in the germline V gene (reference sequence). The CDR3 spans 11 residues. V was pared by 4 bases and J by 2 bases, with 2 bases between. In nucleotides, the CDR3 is TGTGCCAGCAGCTCTCAAGAGACCCAGTACTTC. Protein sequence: CASSSQETQYF.

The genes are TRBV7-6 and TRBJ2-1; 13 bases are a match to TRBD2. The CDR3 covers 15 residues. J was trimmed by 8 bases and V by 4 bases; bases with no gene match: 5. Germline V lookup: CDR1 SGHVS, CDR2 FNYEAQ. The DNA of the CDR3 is TGTGCCAGCAGCTCGAGACTAGCGGGAGGCTATGAGCAGTTCTTC. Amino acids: CASSSRLAGGYEQFF.

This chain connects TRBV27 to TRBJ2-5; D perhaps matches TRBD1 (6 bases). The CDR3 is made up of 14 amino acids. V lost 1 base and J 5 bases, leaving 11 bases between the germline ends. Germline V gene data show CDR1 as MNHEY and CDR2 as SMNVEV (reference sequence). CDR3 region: CASSLLGGVETQYF. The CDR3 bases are TGTGCCAGCAGTTTATTAGGGGGAGTGGAGACCCAGTACTTC.

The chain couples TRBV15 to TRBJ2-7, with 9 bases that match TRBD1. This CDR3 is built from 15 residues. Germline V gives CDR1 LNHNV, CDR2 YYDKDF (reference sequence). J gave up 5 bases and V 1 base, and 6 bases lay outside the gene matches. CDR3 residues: CATSRVRTGVNEQYF. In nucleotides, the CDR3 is TGTGCCACCAGCAGAGTGAGGACAGGGGTAAACGAGCAGTACTTC.

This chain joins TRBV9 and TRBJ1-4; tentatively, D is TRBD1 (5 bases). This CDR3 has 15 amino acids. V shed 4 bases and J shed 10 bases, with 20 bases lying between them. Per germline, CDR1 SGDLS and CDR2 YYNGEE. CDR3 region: CASSQGSSGLGKLFF. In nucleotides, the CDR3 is TGTGCCAGCAGCCAAGGGTCATCAGGGTTAGGAAAACTGTTTTTT.

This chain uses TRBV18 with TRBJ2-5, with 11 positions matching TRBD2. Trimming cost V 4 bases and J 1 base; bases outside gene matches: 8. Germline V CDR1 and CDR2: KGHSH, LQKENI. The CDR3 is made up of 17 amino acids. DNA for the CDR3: TGTGCCAGCTCACGGGTGACTAGCGGGGACCCCCAAGAGACCCAGTACTTC. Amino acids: CASSRVTSGDPQETQYF.

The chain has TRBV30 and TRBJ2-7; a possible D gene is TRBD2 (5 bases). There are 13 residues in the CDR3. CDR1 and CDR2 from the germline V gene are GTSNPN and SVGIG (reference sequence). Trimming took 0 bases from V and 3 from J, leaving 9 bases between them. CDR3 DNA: TGTGCCTGGAGTGTCAGCGGCAACTACGAGCAGTACTTC. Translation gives CAWSVSGNYEQYF.